This T cell receptor beta chain was identified during a study of cytomegalovirus exposure and HLA in healthy donors. Points from the study as a whole: The authors reported that TCR beta sequences could predict HLA-A and HLA-B alleles. These predictions were accurate for most subjects in the first cohort. The study labeled under 200 TCR beta chains cytomegalovirus-associated. Presence/absence comparisons presumed near-even sequencing depth among donors.

With regard to this clone: The antigen remains unidentified.

The CDR3 runs to 16 residues. CDR1 SNHLY and CDR2 FYNNEI come from the germline V gene. Unmatched junction bases numbered 6, after V lost 4 bases and J lost 0 bases. Both 60 Vbeta primers and 13 Jbeta primers went into the PCR. This table comes from immunoSEQ multiplex PCR, and its TCRdb copy is limited to in-frame clones, with some not included. The profile covers around 100,000 clones, with around 80% appearing a single time and 4.4% taken by the ten largest. This receptor was obtained from a male donor in good health and CMV-seropositive. The genes are TRBV2 and TRBJ2-3; 8 bases are a match to TRBD2. The sample taken for sequencing was PBMCs. This chain's CDR3 is CASSVREGRSTDTQYF. The CDR3 region has the DNA TGTGCCAGCAGTGTCCGGGAGGGCCGGAGCACAGATACGCAGTATTTT.